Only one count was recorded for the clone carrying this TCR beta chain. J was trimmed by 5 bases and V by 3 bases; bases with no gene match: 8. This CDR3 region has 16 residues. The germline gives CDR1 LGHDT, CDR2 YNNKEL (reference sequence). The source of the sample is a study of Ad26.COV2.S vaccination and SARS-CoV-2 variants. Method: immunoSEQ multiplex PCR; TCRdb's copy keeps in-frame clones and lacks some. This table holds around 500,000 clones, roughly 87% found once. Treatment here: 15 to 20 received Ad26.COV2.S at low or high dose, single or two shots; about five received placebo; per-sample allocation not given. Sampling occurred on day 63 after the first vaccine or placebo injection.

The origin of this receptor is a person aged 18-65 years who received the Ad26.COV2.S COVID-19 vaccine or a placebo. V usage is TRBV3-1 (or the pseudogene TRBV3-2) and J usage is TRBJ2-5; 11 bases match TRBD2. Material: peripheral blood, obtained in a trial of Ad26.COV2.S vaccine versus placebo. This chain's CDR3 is CASSQTSGMVGETQYF. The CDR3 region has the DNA TGTGCCAGCAGCCAGACTAGCGGGATGGTGGGGGAGACCCAGTACTTC.